Described below is a single TCR beta chain sequence and its context. Its antigen is not known. This sample is part of a study of OX40 agonist ivuxolimab in advanced cancers. On the study more broadly: Allowance was made for prior anti-PD-1, anti-PD-L1 or anti-CTLA-4 therapy, and roughly 39% had some.

Germline V gives CDR1 LNHDA, CDR2 SQIVND (reference sequence). CDR3 length: 16 amino acids. Trimming removed 7 bases from V and 0 bases from J; junction bases left unmatched: 9. Study results and limitations: Patients with a partial response at 0.1-3.0 mg/kg had among the lowest clonal expansion. CD8+ T cells were the subset that, on average, had more expanded clones than CD4+. Clonal expansion from baseline to week 6 occurred in both CD4+ and CD8+ T cells.

Sequencing was performed with immunoSEQ multiplex PCR; in TCRdb, only in-frame clones are kept and a portion is missing. The sample includes 35,000 to 50,000 clones, almost 90% of them seen just once. The J gene is TRBJ2-3, the V gene TRBV19, with 8 bases identical to TRBD2. The sequence was collected from an adult with an advanced solid tumor such as melanoma, head and neck, liver or kidney cancer. The specimen was CD4+ or CD8+ T cells sorted from blood, collected in a trial of the OX40 agonist ivuxolimab. CDR3 in amino acids: CASTPLAAGSTDTQYF. In nucleotides, the CDR3 is TGTGCCAGTACCCCACTAGCGGCAGGTAGCACAGATACGCAGTATTTT.